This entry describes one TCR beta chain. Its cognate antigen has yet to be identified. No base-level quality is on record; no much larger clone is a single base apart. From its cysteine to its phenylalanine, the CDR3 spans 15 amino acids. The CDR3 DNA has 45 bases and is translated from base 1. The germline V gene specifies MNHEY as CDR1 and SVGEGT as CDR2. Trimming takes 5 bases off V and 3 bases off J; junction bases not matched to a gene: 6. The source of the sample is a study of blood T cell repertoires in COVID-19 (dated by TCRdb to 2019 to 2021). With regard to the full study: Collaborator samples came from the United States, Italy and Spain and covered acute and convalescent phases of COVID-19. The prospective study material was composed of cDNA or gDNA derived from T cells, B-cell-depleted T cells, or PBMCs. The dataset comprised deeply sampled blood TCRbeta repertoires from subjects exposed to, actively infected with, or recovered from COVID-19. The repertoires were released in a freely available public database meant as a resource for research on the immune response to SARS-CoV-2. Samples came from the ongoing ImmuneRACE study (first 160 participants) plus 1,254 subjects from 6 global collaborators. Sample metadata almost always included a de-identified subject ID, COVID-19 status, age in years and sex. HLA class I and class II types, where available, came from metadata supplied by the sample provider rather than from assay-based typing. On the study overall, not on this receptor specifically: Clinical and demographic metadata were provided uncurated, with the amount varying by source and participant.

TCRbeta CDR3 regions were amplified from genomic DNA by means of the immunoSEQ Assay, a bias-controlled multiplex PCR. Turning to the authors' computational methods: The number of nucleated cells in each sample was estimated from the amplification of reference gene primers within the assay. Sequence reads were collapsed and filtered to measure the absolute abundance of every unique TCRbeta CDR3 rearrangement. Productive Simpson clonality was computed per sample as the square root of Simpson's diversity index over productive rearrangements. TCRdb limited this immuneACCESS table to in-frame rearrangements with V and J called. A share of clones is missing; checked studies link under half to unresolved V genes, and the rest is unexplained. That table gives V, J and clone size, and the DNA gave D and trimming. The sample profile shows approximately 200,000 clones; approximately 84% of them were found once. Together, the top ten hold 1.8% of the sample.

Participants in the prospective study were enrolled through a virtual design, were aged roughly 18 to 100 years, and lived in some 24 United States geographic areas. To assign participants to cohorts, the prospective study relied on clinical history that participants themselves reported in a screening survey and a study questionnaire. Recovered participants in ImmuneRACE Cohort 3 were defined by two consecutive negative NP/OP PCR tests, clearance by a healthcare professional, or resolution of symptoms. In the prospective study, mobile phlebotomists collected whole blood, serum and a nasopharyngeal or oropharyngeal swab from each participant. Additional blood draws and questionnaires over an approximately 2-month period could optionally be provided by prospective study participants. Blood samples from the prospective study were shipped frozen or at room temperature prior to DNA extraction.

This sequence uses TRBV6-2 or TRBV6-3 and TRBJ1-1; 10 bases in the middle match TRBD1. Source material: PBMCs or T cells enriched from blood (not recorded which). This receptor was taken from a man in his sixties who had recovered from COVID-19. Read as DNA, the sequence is TGTGCCAGCAGTGCGCCGGGACAGGGGTACACTGAAGCTTTCTTT. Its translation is CASSAPGQGYTEAFF.